One sample yielded the 19 T cell receptor beta chains listed below, sequenced in a study of T cell repertoires in cytomegalovirus infection. These receptors are not linked to any known antigen. TCRdb reprocessed the reads via MiXCR and lists one record per CDR3 protein. Of hundreds of thousands of distinct CDR3 sequences in the sample, around a third were seen once. This sample comprised cultured CD8+ T cells from PBMCs, obtained from culture after CMV antigen stimulation. Every receptor here comes from a human donor in good health (CMV status not recorded). Some clones in this sample may be carry-over from other donors' samples.

This clonotype was seen a few times. The chain has TRBV7-9 and TRBJ1-5, with D possibly being TRBD1 (5 bases). Germline values: CDR1 SEHNR, CDR2 FQNEAQ (reference sequence). CDR3 length: 17 amino acids. Trimming took 5 bases from V and 1 from J, leaving 18 bases between them. The CDR3 DNA is TGTGCCAGCAGCCCCGGGTTGCAGGGAGGAAGCAATCAGCCCCAGCATTTT. It translates to CASSPGLQGGSNQPQHF.

This chain uses TRBV4-2 with TRBJ1-1; weak D call: TRBD1 (6 bases). The CDR3 length is 16 residues. CDR1 LGHNA and CDR2 YNFKEQ come from the germline V gene. The ends were cut back, 1 base at V and 1 base at J, with 13 bases in the middle. The CDR3 nucleotides read TGTGCCAGCAGCCAAGTGGGGGCAGGCAAGAACACTGAAGCTTTCTTT. It encodes CASSQVGAGKNTEAFF.

The V and J genes are TRBV5-6 and TRBJ2-1; D assignment may be TRBD1 or TRBD2 (5 bases each). Between the trimmed V and J ends, which lost 3 bases and 0 bases, there was a span of 10 bases. Germline V lookup: CDR1 SGHDT, CDR2 YYEEEE. The CDR3 runs to 15 residues. DNA for the CDR3: TGTGCCAGCAGCTACGGGGACGGCTCCTACAATGAGCAGTTCTTC. The encoded protein is CASSYGDGSYNEQFF.

The chain recombines TRBV2 with TRBJ2-2; D remains ambiguous. CDR3 length equals 13 residues. Germline V gene lookup returns CDR1 SNHLY and CDR2 FYNNEI. V was shortened by 1 base and J by 6 bases, with 6 bases between the two germline ends. CDR3 sequence reads: CASSEGWAGELFF. The CDR3 region has the DNA TGTGCCAGCAGTGAAGGGTGGGCCGGGGAGCTGTTTTTT.

This clonotype appeared a few times. The chain employs TRBV7-9 and TRBJ1-2; D is perhaps TRBD1 (5 bases). Germline values: CDR1 SEHNR, CDR2 FQNEAQ (reference sequence). The CDR3 is 13 residues long. Between the trimmed V and J ends, which lost 7 bases and 4 bases, there was a span of 13 bases. The CDR3 reads CASNEGTPYGYTF. CDR3 nucleotide sequence: TGTGCCAGCAACGAGGGGACGCCCTATGGCTACACCTTC.

The chain recombines TRBV12-5 with TRBJ1-5; tentative D call: TRBD1 (5 bases). Trimming pared 6 bases from V and 5 bases from J, leaving 11 bases between. The germline gives CDR1 LGHNT, CDR2 FRNRAP. This CDR3 has 13 amino acids. CDR3 in amino acids: CASGNAGHQPQHF. CDR3 nucleotides: TGTGCTAGTGGGAATGCAGGGCATCAGCCCCAGCATTTT.

The chain joins TRBV19 to TRBJ1-5; D unclear. V was clipped by 4 bases and J by 0 bases, with 10 bases between them. Germline V gene data show CDR1 as LNHDA and CDR2 as SQIVND (reference sequence). The CDR3 contains 15 residues. Written as DNA, the CDR3 is TGTGCCAGTAGTAACAGTTATTATAGCAATCAGCCCCAGCATTTT. The encoded protein is CASSNSYYSNQPQHF.

This chain connects TRBV7-9 to TRBJ2-3, with TRBD1 as a possible D gene (5 bases). Trimming stripped 5 bases from V and 4 bases from J, with 16 bases between. Germline values: CDR1 SEHNR, CDR2 FQNEAQ (reference sequence). The CDR3 runs 15 residues. DNA of the CDR3: TGTGCCAGCAGCGTCGCCTGGGGCTGGGCAGATACGCAGTATTTT. This encodes CASSVAWGWADTQYF.

The sample holds a few counts of this clonotype. The V call is TRBV20-1, the J call TRBJ2-7; 8 bases are shared with TRBD2. This CDR3 contains 16 residues. With 3 bases clipped from V and 0 bases from J, the junction kept 10 bases outside the gene matches. CDR1 DFQATT and CDR2 SNEGSKA come from the germline V gene (reference sequence). The CDR3 protein is CSASRGPGTSSYEQYF. The CDR3 bases are TGCAGTGCTAGTCGGGGGCCCGGGACTAGCTCCTACGAGCAGTACTTC.

A remark on this clonotype: The CDR3 ends on some other residue instead of the conserved phenylalanine or tryptophan, so this is likely a read error. The chain uses TRBV4-1 and TRBJ2-1; the D is unclear. Germline V gene data show CDR1 as MGHRA and CDR2 as YSYEKL. V lost 0 bases and J 0 bases, leaving 15 bases between the germline ends. The CDR3 is made up of 18 amino acids. The CDR3 nucleotides are TGCGCCAGCAGCCAAGATGTGGCTTTACAACTCTCCTACAATGAGCAGTTCTCC. Translated, it gives CASSQDVALQLSYNEQFS.

This clonotype appeared a few times. V and J are TRBV7-9 and TRBJ2-3; 8 nucleotides match TRBD1. The V gene's germline CDR1 is SEHNR and CDR2 FQNEAQ (reference sequence). After removal of 3 bases from V and 1 base from J, the junction contained 3 bases not matched to a gene. The CDR3 runs to 15 residues. CDR3 DNA sequence: TGTGCCAGCAGCTTTCTGGGACAGGGCACAGATACGCAGTATTTT. It yields the protein CASSFLGQGTDTQYF.

This chain links TRBV6-1 with TRBJ2-3, with 9 positions matching TRBD1. V gave up 5 bases and J gave up 5 bases; unmatched junction bases: 8. CDR1 MNHNS and CDR2 SASEGT come from the germline V gene. The CDR3 has 15 amino acids. The CDR3 DNA sequence: TGTGCCAGCAGTTGGTGGACAGGGGAGGTAGATACGCAGTATTTT. As protein: CASSWWTGEVDTQYF.

This clonotype appeared a few times. This chain joins TRBV6-2 or TRBV6-3 and TRBJ1-5, with unresolved D. This CDR3 region has 15 residues. Trimming shortened V by 6 bases and J by 4 bases, and 16 bases separated the two germline ends. Germline lookup yields CDR1 MNHEY and CDR2 SVGEGT. CDR3 region: CASSSAAGQNQPQHF. The CDR3 DNA reads as TGTGCCAGCAGCTCCGCCGCGGGTCAGAATCAGCCCCAGCATTTT.

The CDR3 is CASSLRLAGRTDTQYF. The CDR3 nucleotides read TGTGCCAGCAGCTTGCGGCTAGCGGGGAGAACAGATACGCAGTATTTT. The rearrangement links TRBV7-6 to TRBJ2-3; 9 nucleotides align to TRBD2. This CDR3 region has 16 residues. Germline-derived CDR1 and CDR2 are SGHVS and FNYEAQ. V dropped 3 bases and J dropped 3; count of bases not matched to a gene: 7.

This clonotype has just one count. The chain is built from TRBV7-9 and TRBJ2-1; 8 bases align to TRBD1. This CDR3 is 14 amino acids long. From germline, CDR1 is SEHNR and CDR2 FQNEAQ (reference sequence). Trimming removed 7 bases from V and 7 bases from J; junction bases left unmatched: 9. This chain's CDR3 is CASIWTGSTNEQFF. The DNA of the CDR3 is TGTGCCAGCATTTGGACAGGGTCGACAAATGAGCAGTTCTTC.

The chain employs TRBV7-9 and TRBJ2-5; maybe TRBD2 (5 bases). V was trimmed by 6 bases and J by 4 bases, leaving 12 bases between them. The CDR3 covers 13 residues. Germline values: CDR1 SEHNR, CDR2 FQNEAQ (reference sequence). Written as DNA, the CDR3 is TGTGCCAGCAGGTTTTGGGAGTCAGAGACCCAGTACTTC. It encodes CASRFWESETQYF.

This sequence joins TRBV19 and TRBJ1-1; possible D gene TRBD1, 5 bases. The germline gives CDR1 LNHDA, CDR2 SQIVND (reference sequence). The germline V and J ends were trimmed by 3 bases and 3 bases, with 14 bases remaining between them. The CDR3 runs to 15 residues. CDR3 nucleotide sequence: TGTGCCAGTAGTATTGCAGGACTGGGGGACACTGAAGCTTTCTTT. It codes for CASSIAGLGDTEAFF.

This clonotype has more than one count but fewer than ten. The chain combines TRBV6-8 with TRBJ2-2, with D possibly matching TRBD2 (6 bases). The CDR3 extends over 16 amino acids. Per the germline V gene, CDR1 is MNHGY and CDR2 is SAAAGT. The ends were cut back, 2 bases at V and 3 bases at J, with 13 bases in the middle. CDR3 coding DNA: TGTGCCAGCAGTTACGACGGGGGTTTTTACACCGGGGAGCTGTTTTTT. Translated, it gives CASSYDGGFYTGELFF.

CDR3 amino acids: CASSWSAGANVLTF. DNA for the CDR3: TGTGCCAGCAGTTGGTCAGCTGGGGCCAACGTCCTGACTTTC. The rearrangement uses TRBV6-2 or TRBV6-3 and TRBJ2-6; D is undetermined. Germline loops: CDR1 MNHEY, CDR2 SVGEGT. Deletions cut 4 bases from V and 2 bases from J, with 6 bases between. The CDR3 has 14 residues.